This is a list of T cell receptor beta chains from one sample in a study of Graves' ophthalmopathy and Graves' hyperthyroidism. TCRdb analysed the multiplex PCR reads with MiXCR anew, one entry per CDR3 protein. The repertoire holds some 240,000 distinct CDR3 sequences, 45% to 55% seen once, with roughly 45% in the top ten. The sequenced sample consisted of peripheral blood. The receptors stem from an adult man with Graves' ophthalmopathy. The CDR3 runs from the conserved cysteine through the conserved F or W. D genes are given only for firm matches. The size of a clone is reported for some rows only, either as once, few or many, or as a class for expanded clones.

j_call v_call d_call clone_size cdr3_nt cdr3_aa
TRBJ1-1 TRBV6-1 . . TGTGCCAGCAGTGAAAATGTCGGGGGAGGGACGAACACTGAAGCTTTCTTT CASSENVGGGTNTEAFF
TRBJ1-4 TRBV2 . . TGTGCCAGCAGTGAATTTGGGCAGTCTGACACCCCTAATGAAAAACTGTTTTTT CASSEFGQSDTPNEKLFF
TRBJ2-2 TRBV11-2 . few TGTGCCAGCAGCCAAGATGCCGGGGAGCTGTTTTTT CASSQDAGELFF
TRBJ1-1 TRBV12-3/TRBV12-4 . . TGTGCCAGCAGCCAAGACCCCGGCAGGGGCGGCACTGAAGCTTTCTTT CASSQDPGRGGTEAFF
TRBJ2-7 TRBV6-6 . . TGTGCCAGCAGTTCCCTGTGGGCGCAGTACTTC CASSSLWAQYF
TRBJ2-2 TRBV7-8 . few TGTGCCAGCAGCTTCTCTGCCAGGGGGGGTGGTGACACCGGGGAGCTGTTTTTT CASSFSARGGGDTGELFF
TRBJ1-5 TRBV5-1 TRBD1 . TGCGCCAGCAGCTTGGTTGGGGGACAGCAGCCCCAGCATTTT CASSLVGGQQPQHF
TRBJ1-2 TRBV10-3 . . TGTGCCATCAGGGACAGTCGGGGCTACACCTTC CAIRDSRGYTF
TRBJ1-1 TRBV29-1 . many TGCAGCGTTAAATTGGAGGAAACTGAAGCTTTCTTT CSVKLEETEAFF
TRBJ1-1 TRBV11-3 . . TGTGCCAGCAGCTTAGACCAGTACTCTGGGTTTTTGGCTGAAGCTTTCTTT CASSLDQYSGFLAEAFF
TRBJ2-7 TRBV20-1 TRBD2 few TGCAGTGCTAGGCGACTAGCGGGAGGTGACTCCTACGAGCAGTACTTC CSARRLAGGDSYEQYF
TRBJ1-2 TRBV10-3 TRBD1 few TGTGCCATCACCAAGTCACCCTGGGTGACAGGGGGCAACTATGGCTACACCTTC CAITKSPWVTGGNYGYTF
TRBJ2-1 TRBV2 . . TGTGCCAGCAGACAGGTTTTGGATGAGCAGTTCTTC CASRQVLDEQFF
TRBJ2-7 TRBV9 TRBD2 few TGTGCCAGCAGCGTAGCTAGGACTAGCTACGAGCAGTACTTC CASSVARTSYEQYF
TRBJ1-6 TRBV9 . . TGTGCCAGCAGCCTAAGAGGGTTTGGCTCCTATAATTCACCCCTCCACTTT CASSLRGFGSYNSPLHF
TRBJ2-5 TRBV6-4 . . TGTGCCAGCAGTTATCGTTTCGGAGAGACCCAGTACTTC CASSYRFGETQYF
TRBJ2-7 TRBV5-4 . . TGTGCCAGCAGCTCGACGATCGGTTACGAGCAGTACTTC CASSSTIGYEQYF
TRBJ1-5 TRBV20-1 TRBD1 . TGCAGTGCTAGTACCGGGACAGGGAGACAGCCCCAGCATTTT CSASTGTGRQPQHF
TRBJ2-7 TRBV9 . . TGTGCCAGCAGCGTAGAACCAGGGCGGTCCTACGAGCAGTACTTC CASSVEPGRSYEQYF
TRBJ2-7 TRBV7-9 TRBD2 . TGTGCCAGCAGCACGGGACTAGGAGGCTACGAGCAGTACTTC CASSTGLGGYEQYF
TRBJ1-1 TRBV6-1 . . TGTGCCAGCAGCCGCCACCTACTCAGGGACACTGAAGCTTTCTTT CASSRHLLRDTEAFF
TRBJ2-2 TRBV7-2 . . TGTGCCAGCAGCTTACGACAGACCGCGAACACCGGGGAGCTGTTTTTT CASSLRQTANTGELFF
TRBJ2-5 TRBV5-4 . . TGTGCCAGCAGCTACGCCGGGACACCTTACCAAGAGACCCAGTACTTC CASSYAGTPYQETQYF
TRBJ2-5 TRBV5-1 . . TGCGCCAGCAGCTTGGGACATAGTGGGGAGACCCAGTACTTC CASSLGHSGETQYF
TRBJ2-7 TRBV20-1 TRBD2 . TGCAGTGCTACTCGGACTAGCGGGTGGAACGAGCAGTACTTC CSATRTSGWNEQYF
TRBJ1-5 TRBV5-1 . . TGCGCCAGCAGCTTGTCCCCCGGGGGCAATCAGCCCCAGCATTTT CASSLSPGGNQPQHF
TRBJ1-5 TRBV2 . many TGTGCCAGCAGTACACAGGATAGCAATCAGCCCCAGCATTTT CASSTQDSNQPQHF